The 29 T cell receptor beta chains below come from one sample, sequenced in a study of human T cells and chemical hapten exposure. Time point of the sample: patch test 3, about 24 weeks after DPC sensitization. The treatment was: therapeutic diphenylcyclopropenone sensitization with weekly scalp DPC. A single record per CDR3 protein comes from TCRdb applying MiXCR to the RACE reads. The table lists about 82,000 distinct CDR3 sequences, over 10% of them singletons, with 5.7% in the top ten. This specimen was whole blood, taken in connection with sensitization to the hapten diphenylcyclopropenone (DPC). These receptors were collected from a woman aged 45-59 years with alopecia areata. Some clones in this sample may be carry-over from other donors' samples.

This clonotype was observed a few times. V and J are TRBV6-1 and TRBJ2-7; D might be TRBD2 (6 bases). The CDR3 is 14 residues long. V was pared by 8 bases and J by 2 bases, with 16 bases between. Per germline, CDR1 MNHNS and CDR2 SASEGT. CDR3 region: CASARDSGTYEQYF. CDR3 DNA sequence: TGTGCCAGCGCACGGGACTCCGGGACCTACGAGCAGTACTTC.

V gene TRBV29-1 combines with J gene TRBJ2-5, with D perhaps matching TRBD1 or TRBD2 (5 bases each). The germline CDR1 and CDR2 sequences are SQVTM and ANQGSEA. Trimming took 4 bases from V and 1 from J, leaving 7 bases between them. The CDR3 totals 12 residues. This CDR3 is CSVGDGQETQYF. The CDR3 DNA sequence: TGCAGCGTTGGGGACGGCCAAGAGACCCAGTACTTC.

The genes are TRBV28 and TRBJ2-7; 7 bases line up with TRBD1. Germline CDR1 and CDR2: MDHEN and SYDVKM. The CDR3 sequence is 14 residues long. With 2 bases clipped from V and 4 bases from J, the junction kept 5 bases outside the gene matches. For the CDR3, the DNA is TGTGCCAGCAGTTTACGACAGGGATATTACGAGCAGTACTTC. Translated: CASSLRQGYYEQYF. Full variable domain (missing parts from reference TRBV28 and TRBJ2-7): DVKVTQSSRYLVKRTGEKVFLECVQDMDHENMFWYRQDPGLGLRLIYFSYDVKMKEKGDIPEGYSVSREKKERFSLILESASTNQTSMYLCASSLRQGYYEQYFGPGTRLTVT.

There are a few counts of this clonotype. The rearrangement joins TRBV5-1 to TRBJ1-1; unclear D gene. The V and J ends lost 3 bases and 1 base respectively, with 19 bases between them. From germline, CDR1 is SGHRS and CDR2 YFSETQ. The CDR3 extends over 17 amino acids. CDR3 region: CASSSSWAKTGNTEAFF. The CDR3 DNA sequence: TGCGCCAGCAGCTCATCTTGGGCCAAAACGGGGAACACTGAAGCTTTCTTT.

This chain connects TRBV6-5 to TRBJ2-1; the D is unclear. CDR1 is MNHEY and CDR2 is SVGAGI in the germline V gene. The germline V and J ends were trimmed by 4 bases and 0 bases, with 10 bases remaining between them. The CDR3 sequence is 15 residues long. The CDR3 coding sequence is TGTGCCAGCAGTTTCAGCGAGAGCTCCTACAATGAGCAGTTCTTC. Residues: CASSFSESSYNEQFF.

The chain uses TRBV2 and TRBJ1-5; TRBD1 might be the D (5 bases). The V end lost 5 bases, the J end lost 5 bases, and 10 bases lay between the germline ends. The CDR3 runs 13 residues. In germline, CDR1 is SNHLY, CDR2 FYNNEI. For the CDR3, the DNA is TGTGCCAGCAGTCGGGGAGGGGATCAGCCCCAGCATTTT. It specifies CASSRGGDQPQHF.

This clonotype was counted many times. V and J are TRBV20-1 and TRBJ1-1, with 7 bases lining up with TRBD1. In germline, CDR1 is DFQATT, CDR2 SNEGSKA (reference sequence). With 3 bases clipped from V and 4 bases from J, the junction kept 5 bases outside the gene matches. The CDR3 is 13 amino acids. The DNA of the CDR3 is TGCAGTGCTAGCAAGGGGGCTAGCACTGAAGCTTTCTTT. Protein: CSASKGASTEAFF.

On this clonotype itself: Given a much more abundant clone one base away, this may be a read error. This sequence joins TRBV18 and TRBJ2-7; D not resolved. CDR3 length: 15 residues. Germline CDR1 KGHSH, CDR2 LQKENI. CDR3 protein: CTSSPRSASSYEQYF. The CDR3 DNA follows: TGTACCAGCTCACCACGGTCGGCCAGCTCCTACGAGCAGTACTTC.

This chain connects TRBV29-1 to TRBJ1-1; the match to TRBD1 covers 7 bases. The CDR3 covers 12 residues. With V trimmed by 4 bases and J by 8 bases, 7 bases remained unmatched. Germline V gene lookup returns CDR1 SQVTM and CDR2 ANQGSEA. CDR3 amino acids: CSVGGSGGEAFF. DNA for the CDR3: TGCAGCGTTGGAGGGTCAGGGGGAGAAGCTTTCTTT.

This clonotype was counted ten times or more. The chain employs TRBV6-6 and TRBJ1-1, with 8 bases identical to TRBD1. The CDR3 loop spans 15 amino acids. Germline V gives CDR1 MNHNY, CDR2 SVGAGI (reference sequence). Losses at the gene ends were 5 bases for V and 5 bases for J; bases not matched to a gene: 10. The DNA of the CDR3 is TGTGCCAGCAGTACAATGACAGGGGCGGGAACTGAAGCTTTCTTT. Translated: CASSTMTGAGTEAFF.

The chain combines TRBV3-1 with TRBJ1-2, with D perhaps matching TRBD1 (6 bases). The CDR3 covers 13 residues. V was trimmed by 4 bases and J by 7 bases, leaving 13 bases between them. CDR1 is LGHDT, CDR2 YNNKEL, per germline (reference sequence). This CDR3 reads CASSPGGGVGYTF. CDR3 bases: TGTGCCAGCAGCCCCGGAGGGGGGGTTGGCTACACCTTC.

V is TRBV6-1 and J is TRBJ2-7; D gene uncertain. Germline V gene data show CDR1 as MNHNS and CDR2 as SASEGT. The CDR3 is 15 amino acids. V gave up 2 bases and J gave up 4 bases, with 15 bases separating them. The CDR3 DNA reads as TGTGCCAGCAGTGAAATTTACGGAACCGGTTACGAGCAGTACTTC. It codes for CASSEIYGTGYEQYF.

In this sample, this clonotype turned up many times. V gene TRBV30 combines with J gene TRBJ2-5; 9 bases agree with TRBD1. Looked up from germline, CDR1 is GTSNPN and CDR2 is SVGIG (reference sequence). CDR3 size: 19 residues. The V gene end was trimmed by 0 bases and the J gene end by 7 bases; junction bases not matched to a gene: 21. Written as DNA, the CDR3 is TGTGCCTGGAGTGTATACAGGGGGCGTTATCGGGAGCCTCTTGGGACCCAGTACTTC. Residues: CAWSVYRGRYREPLGTQYF.

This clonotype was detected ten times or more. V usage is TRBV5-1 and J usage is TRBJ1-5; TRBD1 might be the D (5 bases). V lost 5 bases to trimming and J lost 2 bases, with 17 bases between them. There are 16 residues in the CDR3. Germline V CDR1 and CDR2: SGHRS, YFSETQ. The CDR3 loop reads CASRSGTGDGNQPQHF. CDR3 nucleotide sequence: TGCGCCAGCAGGTCAGGCACCGGGGACGGCAATCAGCCCCAGCATTTT.

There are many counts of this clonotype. The CDR3 nucleotides read TGTGCCAGCAGTTTCGTGGATGAGCAGTTCTTC. Residues: CASSFVDEQFF. This sequence joins TRBV12-3 or TRBV12-4 and TRBJ2-1; no firm D call. The CDR3 contains 11 residues. With 3 bases removed from V and 8 bases from J, the gap between germline ends came to 5 bases.

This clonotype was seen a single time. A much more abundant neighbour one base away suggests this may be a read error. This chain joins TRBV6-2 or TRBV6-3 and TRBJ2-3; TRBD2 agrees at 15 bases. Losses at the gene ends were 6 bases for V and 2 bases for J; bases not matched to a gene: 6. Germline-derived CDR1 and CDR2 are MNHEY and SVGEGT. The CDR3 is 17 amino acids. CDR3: CASSPGTSGRYTDTQYF. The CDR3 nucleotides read TGTGCCAGCAGCCCCGGGACTAGCGGGAGGTACACAGATACGCAGTATTTT.

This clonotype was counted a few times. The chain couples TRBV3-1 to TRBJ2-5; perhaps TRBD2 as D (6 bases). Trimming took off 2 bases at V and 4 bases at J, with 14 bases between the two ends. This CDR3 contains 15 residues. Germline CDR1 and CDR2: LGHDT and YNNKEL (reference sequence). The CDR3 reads CASSQYGRGRETQYF. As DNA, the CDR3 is TGTGCCAGCAGCCAATACGGGCGGGGTCGAGAGACCCAGTACTTC.

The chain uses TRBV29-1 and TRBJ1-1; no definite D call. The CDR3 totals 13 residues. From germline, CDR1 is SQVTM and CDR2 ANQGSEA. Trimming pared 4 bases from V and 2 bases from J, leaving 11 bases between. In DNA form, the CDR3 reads TGCAGCGTTGGAAGACGGACTAACACTGAAGCTTTCTTT. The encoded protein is CSVGRRTNTEAFF.

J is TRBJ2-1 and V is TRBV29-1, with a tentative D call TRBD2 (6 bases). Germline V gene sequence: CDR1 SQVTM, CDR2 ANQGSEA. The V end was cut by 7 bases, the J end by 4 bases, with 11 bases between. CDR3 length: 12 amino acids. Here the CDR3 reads CSGGDGYNEQFF. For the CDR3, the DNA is TGCAGCGGGGGGGACGGTTACAATGAGCAGTTCTTC.

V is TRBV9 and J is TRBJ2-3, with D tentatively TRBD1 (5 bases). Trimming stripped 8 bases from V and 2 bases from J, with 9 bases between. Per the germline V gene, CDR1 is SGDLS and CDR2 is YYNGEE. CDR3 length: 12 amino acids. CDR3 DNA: TGTGCCAGTAGGGGAACCACAGATACGCAGTATTTT. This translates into CASRGTTDTQYF.

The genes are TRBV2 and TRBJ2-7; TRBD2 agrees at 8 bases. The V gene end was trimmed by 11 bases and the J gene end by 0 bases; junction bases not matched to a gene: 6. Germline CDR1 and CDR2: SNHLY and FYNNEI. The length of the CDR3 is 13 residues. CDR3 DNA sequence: TGTGCCGGCACTAGCGGAAGCTCCTACGAGCAGTACTTC. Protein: CAGTSGSSYEQYF. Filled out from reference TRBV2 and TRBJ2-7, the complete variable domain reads EPEVTQTPSHQVTQMGQEVILRCVPISNHLYFYWYRQILGQKVEFLVSFYNNEISEKSEIFDDQFSVERPDGSNFTLKIRSTKLEDSAMYFCAGTSGSSYEQYFGPGTRLTVT.

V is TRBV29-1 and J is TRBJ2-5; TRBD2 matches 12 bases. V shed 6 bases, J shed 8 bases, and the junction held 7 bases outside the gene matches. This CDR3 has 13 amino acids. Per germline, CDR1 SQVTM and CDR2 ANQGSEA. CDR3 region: CSVGLAGRPTQYF. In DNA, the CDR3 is TGCAGCGTGGGACTAGCGGGTCGACCAACCCAGTACTTC.

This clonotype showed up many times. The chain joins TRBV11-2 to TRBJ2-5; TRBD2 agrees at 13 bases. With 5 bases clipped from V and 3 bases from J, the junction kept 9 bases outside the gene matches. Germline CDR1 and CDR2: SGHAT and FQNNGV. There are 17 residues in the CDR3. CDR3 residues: CASSPGLAGRGEETQYF. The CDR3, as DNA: TGTGCCAGCAGCCCGGGACTAGCGGGGAGAGGAGAAGAGACCCAGTACTTC. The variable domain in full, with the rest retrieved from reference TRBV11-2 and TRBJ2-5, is EAGVAQSPRYKIIEKRQSVAFWCNPISGHATLYWYQQILGQGPKLLIQFQNNGVVDDSQLPKDRFSAERLKGVDSTLKIQPAKLEDSAVYLCASSPGLAGRGEETQYFGPGTRLLVL.

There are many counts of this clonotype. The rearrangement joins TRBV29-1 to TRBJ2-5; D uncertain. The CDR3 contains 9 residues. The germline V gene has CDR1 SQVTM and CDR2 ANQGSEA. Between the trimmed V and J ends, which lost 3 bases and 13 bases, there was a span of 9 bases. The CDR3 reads CSVDRVPYF. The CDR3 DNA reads TGCAGCGTTGATAGGGTTCCGTACTTC.

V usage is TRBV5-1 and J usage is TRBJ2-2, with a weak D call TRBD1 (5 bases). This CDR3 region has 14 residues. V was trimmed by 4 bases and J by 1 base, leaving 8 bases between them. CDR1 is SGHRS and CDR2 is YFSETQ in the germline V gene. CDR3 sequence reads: CASSPGQNTGELFF. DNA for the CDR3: TGCGCCAGCAGCCCTGGACAGAACACCGGGGAGCTGTTTTTT.

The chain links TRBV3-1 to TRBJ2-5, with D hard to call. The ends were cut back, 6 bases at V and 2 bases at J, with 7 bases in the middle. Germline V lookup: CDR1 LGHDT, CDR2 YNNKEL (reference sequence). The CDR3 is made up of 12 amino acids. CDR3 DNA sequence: TGTGCCAGCAGGCAAACTCAAGAGACCCAGTACTTC. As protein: CASRQTQETQYF.

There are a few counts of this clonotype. CDR3 sequence reads: CASSSGPRDLSYEQYF. In DNA, the CDR3 is TGTGCCAGCAGCTCAGGACCGCGGGACCTCTCCTACGAGCAGTACTTC. This chain joins TRBV7-9 and TRBJ2-7; a weak D match, TRBD2 (6 bases). CDR1 SEHNR and CDR2 FQNEAQ come from the germline V gene (reference sequence). The CDR3 extends over 16 amino acids. Deletions cut 4 bases from V and 0 bases from J, with 16 bases between.

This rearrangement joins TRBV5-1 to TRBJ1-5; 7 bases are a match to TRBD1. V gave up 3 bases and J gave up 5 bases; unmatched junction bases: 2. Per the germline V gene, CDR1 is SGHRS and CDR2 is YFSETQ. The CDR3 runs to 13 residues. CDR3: CASSSQGDQPQHF. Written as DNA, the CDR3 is TGCGCCAGCAGCTCTCAGGGGGATCAGCCCCAGCATTTT.

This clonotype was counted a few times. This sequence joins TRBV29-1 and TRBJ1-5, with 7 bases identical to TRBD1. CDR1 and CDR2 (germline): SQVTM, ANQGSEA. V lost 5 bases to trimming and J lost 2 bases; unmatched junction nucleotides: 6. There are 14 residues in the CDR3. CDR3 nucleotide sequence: TGCAGCGTTAGTCAGGGGGTTGGCAATCAGCCCCAGCATTTT. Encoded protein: CSVSQGVGNQPQHF. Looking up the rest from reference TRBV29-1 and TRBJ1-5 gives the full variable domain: SAVISQKPSRDICQRGTSLTIQCQVDSQVTMMFWYRQQPGQSLTLIATANQGSEATYESGFVIDKFPISRPNLTFSTLTVSNMSPEDSSIYLCSVSQGVGNQPQHFGDGTRLSIL.